This T cell receptor (beta chain) was obtained from a study of blood T cell repertoires in COVID-19. J lost 10 bases, V lost 6 bases, and 30 bases had no gene match. The CDR3 sequence is 19 residues long. Germline CDR1 and CDR2: SGHTA and FQGNSA. Profiling relied on immunoSEQ multiplex PCR, and the TCRdb table lists in-frame clones only, not all of them. The profile shows around 200,000 clones, about 86% of them singletons. The sequence was collected from a man aged 60 to 75 who had recovered from COVID-19. The sequencing sample was made of peripheral blood. V and J are TRBV7-2 and TRBJ2-7, with TRBD1 matching over 7 bases. The CDR3 here is CASSNSSTHDRVRVSPQYF. The CDR3 coding sequence is TGTGCCAGCAGTAACTCCTCGACCCACGACAGGGTCCGGGTATCGCCCCAGTACTTC.